This is a list of T cell receptor beta chains from one sample in a study of CD8+CD57+ T cells in acquired aplastic anemia. TCRdb processed the reads anew with MiXCR; each CDR3 protein has one entry. The sample yields about 160,000 distinct CDR3 sequences, over 70% seen once. Sequenced material: sorted CD4+, CD8+, or CD8+CD57+ T cells (not recorded which) from PBMCs. The receptors shown here come from a human donor with aplastic anemia. The CDR3 runs from the conserved cysteine through the conserved F or W. A D gene is named only where the DNA matches it firmly. Clone size is stated in some rows and not others, as once, few, many or a class when expanded.

D gene	clone size	V gene	J gene	CDR3 DNA	CDR3 protein
.	.	TRBV6-1	TRBJ2-7	TGTGCCAGCAGTGAACTCGAGCAGTACTTC	CASSELEQYF
.	.	TRBV5-1	TRBJ1-6	TGTGCCAGCAGTCTTATGCCCGAAGGGAATTCACCCCTCCACTTT	CASSLMPEGNSPLHF
.	few	TRBV10-3	TRBJ2-3	TGTGCCATCGGGGGGGGGGCTAGCACAGATACGCAGTATTTT	CAIGGGASTDTQYF
TRBD2	.	TRBV10-3	TRBJ2-7	TGTGCCATCAGAGATGGACTAGATCGCATATACGAGCAGTACTTC	CAIRDGLDRIYEQYF
TRBD1	many	TRBV29-1	TRBJ2-1	TGCAGCGCCGGACAGGGGGAGTACAATGAGCAGTTCTTC	CSAGQGEYNEQFF
.	.	TRBV4-3	TRBJ1-2	TGCGCCAGCAGCCAAGAAGTGACCGCGGGGAGGAGTGGTGGCTACACCTTC	CASSQEVTAGRSGGYTF
TRBD1	.	TRBV10-3	TRBJ1-2	TGTGCCATCCCCGGACAGGGGGCCTATGGCTACACCTTC	CAIPGQGAYGYTF
TRBD2	few	TRBV2	TRBJ2-1	TGTGCCAGCAGTGGTGGGCTAGCGGGAGGCAACTCCTACAATGAGCAGTTCTTC	CASSGGLAGGNSYNEQFF
TRBD2	.	TRBV7-3	TRBJ2-1	TGTGCCAGCAGCTTATTCGCGGGGGGAACCCACAATGAGCAGTTCTTC	CASSLFAGGTHNEQFF
.	.	TRBV7-9	TRBJ1-2	TGTGCCAGCAGCCGGGGGGGCTATGGCTACACCTTC	CASSRGGYGYTF
.	.	TRBV7-9	TRBJ2-7	TGTGCCAGCAGCTTAGGGAACGAGCAGCGCTTC	CASSLGNEQRF
TRBD1	.	TRBV15	TRBJ1-5	TGTGCCACCAGCAGGCCCGCGAGGGGGACAGGGTGGGACGGTCAGCCCCAGCATTTT	CATSRPARGTGWDGQPQHF
.	.	TRBV4-3	TRBJ2-7	TGCGCCAGCAGCCAAGCCGCCAGCTACGAGCAGTACTTC	CASSQAASYEQYF
.	few	TRBV9	TRBJ2-2	TGTGCCAGCAGCGTAGACACCGGGGAGCTGTTTTTT	CASSVDTGELFF
TRBD1	many	TRBV25-1	TRBJ1-2	TGTGCCAGCAGTATACAGGGGATGTCCCTCTATGGCTACACCTTC	CASSIQGMSLYGYTF
TRBD2	few	TRBV20-1	TRBJ2-2	TGCAGTGCAGAGGGGCGGGAGGGCACCGGGGAGCTGTTTTTT	CSAEGREGTGELFF
.	.	TRBV29-1	TRBJ2-2	TGCAGCGTTGGGCAGGGGACGAGCACCGGGGAGCTGTTTTTT	CSVGQGTSTGELFF
.	.	TRBV20-1	TRBJ2-1	TGCAGTGCCCCAGGGTCTTACTACAATGAGCAGTTCTTC	CSAPGSYYNEQFF
.	few	TRBV29-1	TRBJ2-3	TGCAGCGTTGAACAAGCGACAGATACGCAGTATTTT	CSVEQATDTQYF
.	.	TRBV10-3	TRBJ2-5	TGTGCCATCAGTGAACCCGCGGGACAAACGGGGGAGACCCAGTACTTC	CAISEPAGQTGETQYF
.	.	TRBV7-3	TRBJ1-6	TGTGCCAGCAGCTTAGATCAGGCCCTGTCCCATTCACCCCTCCACTTT	CASSLDQALSHSPLHF
TRBD1	.	TRBV5-8	TRBJ1-5	TGTGCCAGCAGCCCACAGGGGTATAGCAATCAGCCCCAGCATTTT	CASSPQGYSNQPQHF
.	.	TRBV20-1	TRBJ2-7	TGCAGTGCTTATCCGGGACCTTCCTACGAGCAGTACTTC	CSAYPGPSYEQYF
TRBD1	.	TRBV29-1	TRBJ2-3	TGCAGCGTTGTCCGGACAGGGGGGTTAGATACGCAGTATTTT	CSVVRTGGLDTQYF
.	.	TRBV5-1	TRBJ1-6	TGCGCCAGCAGCTTGGAAGGGTTGCGTTCACCCCTCCACTTT	CASSLEGLRSPLHF
.	.	TRBV29-1	TRBJ2-5	TGCAGCGTTAAAAGGGGGGATGGAGAGACCCAGTACTTC	CSVKRGDGETQYF
TRBD1	.	TRBV24-1	TRBJ1-4	TGTGCCACCAGTGACCCTAGACAGGGAGGTGAAAAACTGTTTTTT	CATSDPRQGGEKLFF
.	.	TRBV19	TRBJ2-5	TGTGCCAGTCGGGGGAGTGAGACCCAGTACTTC	CASRGSETQYF
.	few	TRBV20-1	TRBJ1-1	TGCAGTGCGAGGGAGGGGATGGGTGCGACTGAAGCTTTCTTT	CSAREGMGATEAFF
TRBD1	many	TRBV7-3	TRBJ2-1	TGTGCCAGCAGCTTAGGGCAGGGGGCCCACAATGAGCAGTTCTTC	CASSLGQGAHNEQFF
TRBD1	.	TRBV5-4	TRBJ1-2	TGTGCCAGCAGCGAGAGCGCCAAGGGGGCGCCCGGCTACACCTTC	CASSESAKGAPGYTF
.	.	TRBV20-1	TRBJ1-2	TGCAGTGCTAGAGATTGGGGGCATGGCTACACCTTC	CSARDWGHGYTF
TRBD2	.	TRBV29-1	TRBJ2-1	TGCAGCGTTGCTAGCGGGAGGTTTGAGCAGTTCTTC	CSVASGRFEQFF
TRBD1	.	TRBV7-9	TRBJ2-5	TGTGCCAGATGGGCAGGGGGCACCGGGGAGACCCAGTACTTC	CARWAGGTGETQYF
.	.	TRBV15	TRBJ2-1	TGTGCCACCAGCAGAGATGCGTGGATCTCCTACAATGAGCAGTTCTTC	CATSRDAWISYNEQFF
.	many	TRBV5-6	TRBJ2-3	TGTGCCAGCAGCTCCCCAGGGCACACAGATACGCAGTATTTT	CASSSPGHTDTQYF
.	once	TRBV24-1	TRBJ2-2	TGTGCCACCAGTGATGTTCGGGGGTCCGGGGAGCTGTTTTTT	CATSDVRGSGELFF
.	few	TRBV29-1	TRBJ2-3	TGCAGCGGGGATCGGGCAGATACGCAGTATTTT	CSGDRADTQYF
TRBD2	.	TRBV7-9	TRBJ2-7	TGTGCCAGCAGCTCCCAGGGAGGGATCTACGAGCAGCACTTC	CASSSQGGIYEQHF
TRBD1	.	TRBV6-5	TRBJ2-7	TGTGCCAGCAGGGACAGGGATCGGTACGAGCAGTACTTC	CASRDRDRYEQYF
TRBD1	.	TRBV7-2	TRBJ1-2	TGTGCCAGCAGCTTAGGGGACAGGGGGCTCTGGGGCTACACCTTC	CASSLGDRGLWGYTF
TRBD2	.	TRBV7-9	TRBJ2-7	TGTGCCAGCAGCTTGGGACTAGCTATCTACGAGCAGTACTTC	CASSLGLAIYEQYF
TRBD2	.	TRBV7-9	TRBJ2-7	TGTGCCAGCAGCCACGGTGCGGGAGGGACCTACGAGCAGTACTTC	CASSHGAGGTYEQYF
.	few	TRBV2	TRBJ1-5	TGTGCCAGCAGTGAGGGCATTAGCAATCAGCCCCAGCATTTT	CASSEGISNQPQHF
TRBD2	once	TRBV10-2	TRBJ2-7	TGCGCCAGCAGTGAGGGGGGGGTGGACTACGAGCAGTACTTC	CASSEGGVDYEQYF
TRBD2	few	TRBV29-1	TRBJ2-3	TGCAGCGTTGGGACTAGCGGGAGAACAGATACGCAGTATTTT	CSVGTSGRTDTQYF
TRBD2	few	TRBV7-9	TRBJ2-1	TGTGCCAGCAGCTTAGGAGCGGGGGGGCAGGTTGAGCAGTTCTTC	CASSLGAGGQVEQFF
.	medium-sized	TRBV7-9	TRBJ2-7	TGTGCCAGCAGCTTCACCCTGAGCTACGAGCAGTACTTC	CASSFTLSYEQYF
.	.	TRBV5-5	TRBJ1-2	TGTGCCAGCAGCACCGACAATAACTATGGCTACACCTTC	CASSTDNNYGYTF